The 3 T cell receptor beta chains in this list originate from one sample, sequenced in a study of T cells in Graves' hyperthyroidism and ophthalmopathy. The TCR beta CDR3 regions underwent amplification using RNA transcripts as the source. Carried out on the TCR CDR3, a first-round RT-PCR used the HTBI primer set. Each CDR3 protein is one row after TCRdb ran MiXCR on the multiplex PCR reads. The data contain approximately 870,000 distinct CDR3 sequences, more than 30% of them singletons. The material sequenced was blood. The receptors derive from a young man with Graves' hyperthyroidism.

J is TRBJ2-7 and V is TRBV2; D may be TRBD2 (5 bases). Trimming pared 1 base from V and 5 bases from J, leaving 12 bases between. CDR1 and CDR2 from the germline V gene are SNHLY and FYNNEI. The CDR3 loop spans 14 amino acids. The CDR3 DNA reads TGTGCCAGCAGTGAAGGGGCGGGTAGGAACGAGCAGTACTTC. Amino acids: CASSEGAGRNEQYF.

This clonotype came up many times. The chain uses TRBV19 and TRBJ1-4; D gene unclear. Germline V gene sequence: CDR1 LNHDA, CDR2 SQIVND (reference sequence). V was shortened by 4 bases and J by 8 bases, with 8 bases between the two germline ends. The CDR3 has 12 residues. The CDR3 reads CASSRRGEKLFF. The CDR3 region has the DNA TGTGCCAGTAGTAGACGCGGGGAAAAACTGTTTTTT. Full variable domain (remainder filled in from reference TRBV19 and TRBJ1-4): DGGITQSPKYLFRKEGQNVTLSCEQNLNHDAMYWYRQDPGQGLRLIYYSQIVNDFQKGDIAEGYSVSREKKESFPLTVTSAQKNPTAFYLCASSRRGEKLFFGSGTQLSVL.

This clonotype was seen at least ten times. This chain joins TRBV20-1 and TRBJ1-3, with D possibly TRBD1 on 6 matching bases. The CDR3 contains 14 residues. Germline CDR1 and CDR2: DFQATT and SNEGSKA (reference sequence). With 5 bases removed from V and 1 base from J, the gap between germline ends came to 12 bases. The CDR3 reads CSALPGTSGNTIYF. For the CDR3, the DNA is TGCAGTGCTCTGCCCGGGACATCTGGAAACACCATATATTTT.